The 32 T cell receptor beta chains below were found in one sample sequenced in a study of T cell responses to AZD1222 COVID-19 vaccine. Using immunoSEQ multiplex PCR, the repertoire was profiled, and TCRdb retains in-frame clones only, with some absent. The sample contains 53,000 or so clones, 85% to 90% of which appear only once. The sample was peripheral blood, taken on day 0 of MenACWY control vaccination. The receptors shown here come from an adult in good health.

The chain is built from TRBV5-1 and TRBJ2-1; TRBD2 aligns across 10 bases. J was trimmed by 1 base and V by 4 bases; bases with no gene match: 8. This CDR3 region has 17 residues. CDR1 SGHRS and CDR2 YFSETQ come from the germline V gene. The chain's CDR3 is CASSLPTSGVSYNEQFF. The CDR3, as DNA: TGCGCCAGCAGCCTCCCCACTAGCGGGGTTTCCTACAATGAGCAGTTCTTC.

This clone came up once. The chain uses TRBV21-1 and TRBJ2-3; the table's D call, TRBD2, was not checked against the DNA. TRBV21-1 is marked as a pseudogene. The CDR3 runs 20 residues. In nucleotides, the CDR3 is TGTGCCAGCAGCAAAGGGGGTAGCGGGAGTAGAAACGTGAGGACAGATACGCAGTATTTT. Residues: CASSKGGSGSRNVRTDTQYF.

V is TRBV11-2 and J is TRBJ1-5; 8 nucleotides align to TRBD1. Trimming removed 1 base from V and 5 bases from J; junction bases left unmatched: 1. CDR3 length: 14 amino acids. CDR1 and CDR2 from the germline V gene are SGHAT and FQNNGV. CDR3 sequence (DNA): TGTGCCAGCAGCTTAGCAGGGGGCCATCAGCCCCAGCATTTT. Protein product: CASSLAGGHQPQHF.

The chain recombines TRBV6-5 with TRBJ1-2; possible D gene TRBD1, 5 bases. This CDR3 spans 14 amino acids. The germline V and J ends were trimmed by 10 bases and 0 bases, with 15 bases remaining between them. Germline assignment: CDR1 MNHEY and CDR2 SVGAGI. CDR3 DNA: TGTGCCACCAAAGGGACTTTAGCTAACTATGGCTACACCTTC. Amino acid sequence: CATKGTLANYGYTF.

This chain connects TRBV4-3 to TRBJ1-5; no clear D. Trimming cost V 0 bases and J 6 bases, with 9 bases left between them. The V gene's germline CDR1 is LGHNA and CDR2 YSLEER. CDR3 length: 14 amino acids. CDR3 loop: CASSQDRNGQPQHF. In DNA form, the CDR3 reads TGCGCCAGCAGCCAAGATAGAAATGGTCAGCCCCAGCATTTT.

The chain has TRBV18 and TRBJ2-3; no reliable D call. V lost 4 bases to trimming and J lost 5 bases, with 7 bases between them. The CDR3 is 12 amino acids. Germline V gene sequence: CDR1 KGHSH, CDR2 LQKENI. The CDR3 is CASSLGLDTQYF. DNA for the CDR3: TGTGCCAGCTCACTCGGGTTAGATACGCAGTATTTT.

This sequence joins TRBV7-9 and TRBJ2-7; 8 nucleotides line up with TRBD2. Per the germline V gene, CDR1 is SEHNR and CDR2 is FQNEAQ (reference sequence). Trimming at V came to 5 bases and at J to 5 bases, leaving 11 bases not matched to a gene. The length of the CDR3 is 15 residues. CDR3 loop: CASSLPSGGSNEQYF. CDR3 DNA sequence: TGTGCCAGCAGCCTCCCCTCGGGGGGGTCCAACGAGCAGTACTTC.

The chain links TRBV7-9 to TRBJ1-1; D is ambiguous. Germline V gives CDR1 SEHNR, CDR2 FQNEAQ (reference sequence). V lost 2 bases, J lost 1 base, and 5 bases lay in between. CDR3 size: 13 residues. CDR3 region: CASSLQENTEAFF. The DNA for the CDR3 is TGTGCCAGCAGCTTACAGGAGAACACTGAAGCTTTCTTT.

In its sample, this clone was seen once. The chain joins TRBV4-2 to TRBJ2-5; 8 bases map to TRBD2. CDR3 length equals 15 residues. Germline assignment: CDR1 LGHNA and CDR2 YNFKEQ. Trimming removed 0 bases from V and 1 base from J; junction bases left unmatched: 1. The CDR3 DNA reads as TGTGCCAGCAGCCAAGATCGGGAGGGCCAAGAGACCCAGTACTTC. It specifies CASSQDREGQETQYF.

This chain joins TRBV6-5 and TRBJ1-5; D gene uncertain. Germline CDR1 and CDR2: MNHEY and SVGAGI. With 8 bases removed from V and 0 bases from J, the gap between germline ends came to 11 bases. CDR3 size: 14 residues. The chain's CDR3 is CASEISDSNQPQHF. The CDR3 DNA is TGTGCCAGCGAAATATCAGATAGCAATCAGCCCCAGCATTTT.

This clone showed up just a few times. The chain is built from TRBV14 and TRBJ1-4; D call uncertain. Germline values: CDR1 SGHDN, CDR2 FVKESK. Between the trimmed V and J ends, which lost 4 bases and 8 bases, there was a span of 11 bases. The CDR3 is 13 amino acids. The CDR3 DNA reads as TGTGCCAGCAGCCCCCTCACAGAAGAAAAACTGTTTTTT. It yields the protein CASSPLTEEKLFF.

The chain joins TRBV27 to TRBJ1-6; TRBD1 matches 7 bases. The trim removed 4 bases at V and 7 bases at J, leaving 4 bases unmatched. The CDR3 runs 14 residues. The V gene's germline CDR1 is MNHEY and CDR2 SMNVEV (reference sequence). CDR3 in amino acids: CASSSGGRNSPLHF. The CDR3 DNA follows: TGTGCCAGCAGTTCAGGGGGAAGGAATTCACCCCTCCACTTT.

This clone was seen only a few times. This chain links TRBV7-8 with TRBJ1-4, with 10 bases fitting TRBD1. V was pared by 0 bases and J by 0 bases, with 7 bases of the junction left unmatched. Looked up from germline, CDR1 is SGHVS and CDR2 is FQNEAQ. CDR3 size: 19 residues. As DNA, the CDR3 is TGTGCCAGCAGCTTAGCGTGGACAGGGGGTTTTTCAACTAATGAAAAACTGTTTTTT. It specifies CASSLAWTGGFSTNEKLFF.

CDR3 nucleotide sequence: TGTGCCAGCAGCTTTACCATGGGTTTGGGGACTGAAGCTTTCTTT. Encoded protein: CASSFTMGLGTEAFF. The V and J genes are TRBV7-9 and TRBJ1-1; no clear D gene. The V gene's germline CDR1 is SEHNR and CDR2 FQNEAQ (reference sequence). The V and J ends lost 3 bases and 5 bases respectively, with 16 bases between them. This CDR3 contains 15 residues.

This clone turned up a few times. The chain has TRBV5-5 and TRBJ1-6; no clear D. The V gene's germline CDR1 is SGHKS and CDR2 YYEKEE (reference sequence). CDR3 length: 15 amino acids. V gave up 4 bases and J gave up 3 bases, with 11 bases separating them. The CDR3 region is CASSPTWDYNSPLHF. Written as DNA, the CDR3 is TGTGCCAGCAGCCCGACCTGGGACTATAATTCACCCCTCCACTTT.

CDR3 protein: CASSQEPGGNTGELFF. Written as DNA, the CDR3 is TGCGCCAGCAGCCAAGAGCCAGGGGGAAACACCGGGGAGCTGTTTTTT. The chain employs TRBV4-1 and TRBJ2-2, with TRBD1 matching 7 bases. This CDR3 contains 16 residues. V was pared by 0 bases and J by 2 bases, with 3 bases of the junction left unmatched. Germline V gives CDR1 MGHRA, CDR2 YSYEKL.

The chain combines TRBV5-1 with TRBJ2-3, with 9 nucleotides matching TRBD2. Germline CDR1 is SGHRS and CDR2 is YFSETQ. V was pared by 7 bases and J by 4 bases, with 7 bases of the junction left unmatched. The CDR3 sequence is 14 residues long. CDR3 residues: CASGAGGGADTQYF. CDR3 sequence (DNA): TGCGCCAGCGGAGCGGGAGGAGGGGCAGATACGCAGTATTTT.

V is TRBV7-6 and J is TRBJ2-3; D gene ambiguous. The germline CDR1 and CDR2 sequences are SGHVS and FNYEAQ. V lost 2 bases, J lost 4 bases, and 10 bases lay in between. The CDR3 sequence is 14 residues long. The CDR3 sequence: CASSLRAGPDTQYF. CDR3 sequence (DNA): TGTGCCAGCAGCTTAAGGGCAGGCCCAGATACGCAGTATTTT. Complete variable domain (other parts from reference TRBV7-6 and TRBJ2-3): GAGVSQSPRYKVTKRGQDVALRCDPISGHVSLYWYRQALGQGPEFLTYFNYEAQQDKSGLPNDRFSAERPEGSISTLTIQRTEQRDSAMYRCASSLRAGPDTQYFGPGTRLTVL.

This chain joins TRBV27 and TRBJ1-4; perhaps TRBD1 as D (5 bases). Trimming cost V 5 bases and J 8 bases, with 18 bases left between them. Germline V gene data show CDR1 as MNHEY and CDR2 as SMNVEV (reference sequence). The CDR3 has 15 residues. DNA for the CDR3: TGTGCCAGCAGTGATTCTGGGGCAGGGCGAGAAAAACTGTTTTTT. Its translation: CASSDSGAGREKLFF.

This clone was picked up one time. The chain's CDR3 is CASSPRTSGTQYF. The CDR3 DNA sequence: TGTGCCAGCAGTCCGAGGACTAGCGGGACGCAGTATTTT. The chain carries TRBV6-4 and TRBJ2-3; the match to TRBD2 covers 11 bases. Germline CDR1 MRHNA, CDR2 SNTAGT. CDR3 length: 13 amino acids. Germline trimming cut 5 bases from V and 9 bases from J; bases unmatched to any gene: 4.

The J gene is TRBJ1-3, the V gene TRBV7-3; TRBD1 might be the D (5 bases). The CDR3 loop spans 13 amino acids. The ends were cut back, 5 bases at V and 2 bases at J, with 7 bases in the middle. Germline CDR1 and CDR2: SGHTA and FQGTGA. The chain's CDR3 is CASSTTAGNTIYF. The CDR3 DNA sequence: TGTGCCAGCAGCACGACAGCTGGAAACACCATATATTTT.

The chain uses TRBV9 and TRBJ2-1; a weak D match, TRBD2 (6 bases). This CDR3 is built from 16 residues. Germline values: CDR1 SGDLS, CDR2 YYNGEE. V was clipped by 1 base and J by 5 bases, with 16 bases between them. The CDR3: CASSVSVGGLNNEQFF. For the CDR3, the DNA is TGTGCCAGCAGCGTATCAGTGGGAGGTCTCAACAATGAGCAGTTCTTC.

V gene TRBV5-4 combines with J gene TRBJ2-3; 9 bases fit TRBD2. CDR1 and CDR2 from the germline V gene are SGHNT and YYREEE (reference sequence). V was pared by 4 bases and J by 7 bases, with 16 bases of the junction left unmatched. CDR3 length: 17 residues. The CDR3 here is CASSLEGSLAGKYTQYF. The CDR3 DNA is TGTGCCAGCAGCCTGGAGGGGAGCCTAGCGGGAAAATATACGCAGTATTTT.

The V and J genes are TRBV28 and TRBJ1-5, with 8 nucleotides matching TRBD1. CDR1 is MDHEN, CDR2 SYDVKM, per germline. V gave up 2 bases and J gave up 6 bases; unmatched junction bases: 6. The CDR3 consists of 15 residues. This chain's CDR3 is CASSLRTGRSQPQHF. CDR3 nucleotide sequence: TGTGCCAGCAGTTTAAGGACAGGGAGATCTCAGCCCCAGCATTTT.

The chain combines TRBV7-2 with TRBJ1-2; D remains unclear. CDR3 length: 13 amino acids. Trimming pared 5 bases from V and 5 bases from J, leaving 12 bases between. Germline V gene data show CDR1 as SGHTA and CDR2 as FQGNSA. Here the CDR3 reads CASSPPNWYGYTF. The CDR3 DNA follows: TGTGCCAGCAGCCCCCCGAATTGGTATGGCTACACCTTC. Filled out from reference TRBV7-2 and TRBJ1-2, the complete variable domain reads GAGVSQSPSNKVTEKGKDVELRCDPISGHTALYWYRQSLGQGLEFLIYFQGNSAPDKSGLPSDRFSAERTGGSVSTLTIQRTQQEDSAVYLCASSPPNWYGYTFGSGTRLTVV.

The rearrangement uses TRBV1 and TRBJ1-2; the table's D call, TRBD1, has no DNA check behind it. TRBV1 is labeled a pseudogene. This CDR3 comprises 13 residues. The CDR3: CTSSPRGNYGYTF. In DNA form, the CDR3 reads TGCACCAGCAGCCCCAGGGGGAACTATGGCTACACCTTC.

V is TRBV28 and J is TRBJ1-5; the match to TRBD1 covers 7 bases. Trimming at V came to 4 bases and at J to 7 bases, leaving 10 bases not matched to a gene. The CDR3 extends over 15 amino acids. Germline V gene data show CDR1 as MDHEN and CDR2 as SYDVKM. CDR3 in DNA: TGTGCCAGCAGTTCCCCGACAGGGAAGGGGCAGCCCCAGCATTTT. Its translation is CASSSPTGKGQPQHF.

This sequence joins TRBV6-5 and TRBJ2-7; a possible D gene is TRBD1 (5 bases). Germline CDR1 and CDR2: MNHEY and SVGAGI. The CDR3 totals 13 residues. Trimming left V 2 bases short and J 7 bases short, with 12 bases between. The CDR3 nucleotides are TGTGCCAGCAGTTACGTGCAGGGCGGAGAGCAGTACTTC. Protein product: CASSYVQGGEQYF.

The CDR3 here is CAIRRGVGLDYEQYF. The CDR3 DNA reads as TGTGCCATCCGCAGGGGCGTTGGTCTAGACTACGAGCAGTACTTC. The chain uses TRBV28 and TRBJ2-7; weak D call: TRBD1 (6 bases). Trimming shortened V by 10 bases and J by 3 bases, and 22 bases separated the two germline ends. Germline CDR1 reads MDHEN; CDR2 reads SYDVKM. The CDR3 is 15 amino acids.

The chain joins TRBV7-2 to TRBJ2-7; 7 bases are shared with TRBD2. Germline-derived CDR1 and CDR2 are SGHTA and FQGNSA. The CDR3 consists of 16 residues. V dropped 2 bases and J dropped 2; count of bases not matched to a gene: 9. In DNA, the CDR3 is TGTGCCAGCAGCTTATCGTTGGCTAGCGGAACCTACGAGCAGTACTTC. Encoded protein: CASSLSLASGTYEQYF.

On this clone: One end of the junction fails to match germline, which may point to a read error. The chain joins TRBV2 to TRBJ1-1; possible D gene TRBD1, 6 bases. Per the germline V gene, CDR1 is SNHLY and CDR2 is FYNNEI. The CDR3 is 15 residues long. CDR3 nucleotide sequence: TGTGTCAGCCACTCAGGGAGGGGGGGGAACACTGAAGCTTTCTTT. Its protein is CVSHSGRGGNTEAFF. Based on the CDR3 plus reference TRBV2 and TRBJ1-1, the full variable domain is EPEVTQTPSHQVTQMGQEVILRCVPISNHLYFYWYRQILGQKVEFLVSFYNNEISEKSEIFDDQFSVERPDGSNFTLKIRSTKLEDSAMYFCVSHSGRGGNTEAFFGQGTRLTVV.

The rearrangement links TRBV5-1 to TRBJ2-7; D is uncertain. This CDR3 is built from 12 residues. Trimming took 0 bases from V and 7 from J, leaving 8 bases between them. The germline V gene encodes CDR1 SGHRS and CDR2 YFSETQ. In nucleotides, the CDR3 is TGCGCCAGCAGCTTGGTTTCTCGTGAGCAGTACTTC. Translation: CASSLVSREQYF.